The 14 T cell receptor beta chains below come from one sample, sequenced in a study of T cell repertoires in cytomegalovirus infection. These TCRs' antigens remain unknown. TCRdb processed the reads anew with MiXCR; each CDR3 protein has one entry. The sample lists around 770,000 distinct CDR3 sequences, 25% to 30% occurring once. The specimen was cultured CD8+ T cells from PBMCs, collected from culture after CMV antigen stimulation. All receptors derive from a human donor in good health (CMV status not recorded). Some clones in this sample may be carry-over from other donors' samples.

The chain combines TRBV2 with TRBJ2-1; 10 bases align to TRBD1. This CDR3 comprises 15 residues. Germline-derived CDR1 and CDR2 are SNHLY and FYNNEI. Trimming at V came to 5 bases and at J to 5 bases, leaving 6 bases not matched to a gene. CDR3 protein: CASSQDRGYHNEQFF. The DNA for the CDR3 is TGTGCCAGCAGTCAGGACAGGGGGTACCACAATGAGCAGTTCTTC.

The chain combines TRBV7-9 with TRBJ1-5; 9 nucleotides align to TRBD1. J gave up 5 bases and V 1 base, and 3 bases lay outside the gene matches. CDR1 is SEHNR and CDR2 is FQNEAQ in the germline V gene (reference sequence). The length of the CDR3 is 15 residues. The CDR3 reads CASSLGGQGDQPQHF. The CDR3 DNA sequence: TGTGCCAGCAGCTTAGGGGGACAGGGCGATCAGCCCCAGCATTTT.

This clonotype showed up just a few times. The chain couples TRBV7-8 to TRBJ1-4; D not resolved. Looked up from germline, CDR1 is SGHVS and CDR2 is FQNEAQ. The CDR3 extends over 14 amino acids. V dropped 3 bases and J dropped 4 bases, with 9 bases sitting between them. In DNA, the CDR3 is TGTGCCAGCAGCTTCGGAGAGTTTAATGAAAAACTGTTTTTT. As protein: CASSFGEFNEKLFF. Full variable domain (rest looked up from reference TRBV7-8 and TRBJ1-4): GAGVSQSPRYKVAKRGQDVALRCDPISGHVSLFWYQQALGQGPEFLTYFQNEAQLDKSGLPSDRFFAERPEGSVSTLKIQRTQQEDSAVYLCASSFGEFNEKLFFGSGTQLSVL.

This clonotype was counted a few times. The rearrangement links TRBV5-4 to TRBJ2-5, with 8 positions matching TRBD1. The CDR3 loop spans 16 amino acids. Germline CDR1 is SGHNT and CDR2 is YYREEE (reference sequence). V dropped 4 bases and J dropped 3; count of bases not matched to a gene: 11. The CDR3 DNA reads as TGTGCCAGCAGCACACAGGGGGTTAGCGTCAAAGAGACCCAGTACTTC. This codes for CASSTQGVSVKETQYF.

This clonotype was seen a handful of times. The chain is built from TRBV19 and TRBJ1-1; 8 positions agree with TRBD1. The germline V gene encodes CDR1 LNHDA and CDR2 SQIVND (reference sequence). CDR3 length: 14 amino acids. V lost 4 bases and J lost 4; bases outside the gene matches: 5. The CDR3 sequence: CASSTDRVGTEAFF. In nucleotides, the CDR3 is TGTGCCAGTAGTACGGACAGGGTGGGCACTGAAGCTTTCTTT.

V usage is TRBV7-6 and J usage is TRBJ2-7; D not certain. V lost 1 base and J lost 4, with 14 bases in between. Germline V gives CDR1 SGHVS, CDR2 FNYEAQ. The CDR3 runs 15 residues. The CDR3 region is CASSLGLGLGYEQYV. Written as DNA, the CDR3 is TGTGCCAGCAGCTTAGGGCTGGGGTTAGGGTACGAGCAGTACGTC.

In nucleotides, the CDR3 is TGTGCCAGCAGCTCCACCCGTGGGGAAAGCTCTGGAAACACCATATATTTT. This codes for CASSSTRGESSGNTIYF. The chain couples TRBV7-9 to TRBJ1-3; D is ambiguous. The germline gives CDR1 SEHNR, CDR2 FQNEAQ (reference sequence). The CDR3 consists of 17 residues. The V gene lost 4 bases and the J gene lost 0 bases, with 16 bases spanning the gap.

This clonotype was seen more than once but under ten times. The rearrangement joins TRBV2 to TRBJ2-5; TRBD2 matches at 13 bases. Germline V gene lookup returns CDR1 SNHLY and CDR2 FYNNEI. The CDR3 consists of 17 residues. With V trimmed by 0 bases and J by 5 bases, 6 bases remained unmatched. DNA for the CDR3: TGTGCCAGCAGTGAAGCAGTGGGACTAGCGGGGTGGGAGACCCAGTACTTC. It specifies CASSEAVGLAGWETQYF.

In its sample, this clonotype was seen a few times. The genes are TRBV11-2 and TRBJ1-2; D remains ambiguous. Germline CDR1 is SGHAT and CDR2 is FQNNGV. This CDR3 contains 14 residues. CDR3: CAIGPLQANYGYTF. The DNA for the CDR3 is TGTGCAATTGGCCCCTTACAAGCTAACTATGGCTACACCTTC.

The rearrangement links TRBV28 to TRBJ2-3; a possible D gene is TRBD2 (6 bases). Germline CDR1 MDHEN, CDR2 SYDVKM. The CDR3 has 14 residues. The ends were cut back, 8 bases at V and 0 bases at J, with 12 bases in the middle. CDR3 amino acids: CASRSGTSTDTQYF. For the CDR3, the DNA is TGTGCCAGCCGTAGCGGAACTAGCACAGATACGCAGTATTTT.

This clonotype has a handful of counts. This sequence joins TRBV7-6 and TRBJ1-1, with a tentative D call TRBD1 (6 bases). The CDR3 covers 15 residues. In germline, CDR1 is SGHVS, CDR2 FNYEAQ. The V and J ends lost 7 bases and 3 bases respectively, with 18 bases between them. CDR3 residues: CASIPSLTGHTEAFF. The CDR3 bases are TGTGCCAGCATCCCTTCCCTCACAGGGCACACTGAAGCTTTCTTT.

The rearrangement links TRBV7-9 to TRBJ1-1; D is possibly TRBD1 (5 bases). V was pared by 3 bases and J by 1 base, with 12 bases between. CDR3 length equals 15 residues. CDR1 and CDR2 (germline): SEHNR, FQNEAQ (reference sequence). CDR3 loop: CASSLPGRRNTEAFF. CDR3 coding DNA: TGTGCCAGCAGCTTGCCGGGACGCCGGAACACTGAAGCTTTCTTT.

The chain has TRBV5-4 and TRBJ1-2; D call uncertain. CDR3 length equals 12 residues. Trimming left V 0 bases short and J 8 bases short, with 8 bases between. Per the germline V gene, CDR1 is SGHNT and CDR2 is YYREEE (reference sequence). The CDR3 sequence: CASSLGVIGYTF. CDR3 in DNA: TGTGCCAGCAGCTTGGGGGTAATCGGCTACACCTTC.

The chain recombines TRBV27 with TRBJ2-1, with D hard to call. CDR1 is MNHEY and CDR2 is SMNVEV in the germline V gene (reference sequence). CDR3 length: 12 residues. V was cut by 7 bases and J by 9 bases, with 13 bases left in between. CDR3 residues: CASIGRRFEQFF. Written as DNA, the CDR3 is TGTGCCAGCATAGGCCGGCGATTTGAGCAGTTCTTC.